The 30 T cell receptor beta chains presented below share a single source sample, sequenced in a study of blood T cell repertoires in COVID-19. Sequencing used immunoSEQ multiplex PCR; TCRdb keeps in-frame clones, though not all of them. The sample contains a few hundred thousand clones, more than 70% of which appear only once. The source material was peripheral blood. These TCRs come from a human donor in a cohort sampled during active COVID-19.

The CDR3 is CSASSYNTGELFF. Written as DNA, the CDR3 is TGCAGTGCTAGTAGCTATAACACCGGGGAGCTGTTTTTT. The J gene is TRBJ2-2, the V gene TRBV20-1; D unclear. Trimming removed 3 bases at V and 2 bases at J, with 7 bases between. The CDR3 length is 13 residues. Germline values: CDR1 DFQATT, CDR2 SNEGSKA (reference sequence).

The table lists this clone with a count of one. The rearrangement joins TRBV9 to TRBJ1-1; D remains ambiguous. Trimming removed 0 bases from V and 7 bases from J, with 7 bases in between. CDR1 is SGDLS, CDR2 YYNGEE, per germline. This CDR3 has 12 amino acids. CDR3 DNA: TGTGCCAGCAGCGTAGATGCAGGTGAAGCTTTCTTT. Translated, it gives CASSVDAGEAFF.

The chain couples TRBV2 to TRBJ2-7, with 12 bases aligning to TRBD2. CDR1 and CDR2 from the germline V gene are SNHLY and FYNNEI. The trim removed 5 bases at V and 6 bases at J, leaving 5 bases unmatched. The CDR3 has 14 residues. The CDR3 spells CASSPSGGAFEQYF. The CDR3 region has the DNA TGTGCCAGCAGTCCTAGCGGGGGGGCCTTCGAGCAGTACTTC.

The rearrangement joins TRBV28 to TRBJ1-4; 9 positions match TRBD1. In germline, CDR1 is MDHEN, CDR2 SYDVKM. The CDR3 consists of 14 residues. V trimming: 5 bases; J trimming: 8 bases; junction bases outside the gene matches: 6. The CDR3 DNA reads TGTGCCAGCAGTCGGGACAGGGTGGACGAAAAACTGTTTTTT. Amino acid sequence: CASSRDRVDEKLFF.

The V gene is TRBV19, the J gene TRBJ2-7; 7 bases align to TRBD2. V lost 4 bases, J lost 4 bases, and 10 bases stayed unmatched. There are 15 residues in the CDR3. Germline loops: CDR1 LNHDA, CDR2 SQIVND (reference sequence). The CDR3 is CASSTPGLGGYEQYF. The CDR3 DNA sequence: TGTGCCAGTAGTACGCCCGGACTGGGAGGGTACGAGCAGTACTTC.

CDR3: CASSLRLAETQYF. The CDR3 DNA is TGTGCCAGCAGCTTACGACTAGCCGAGACCCAGTACTTC. The chain employs TRBV11-1 and TRBJ2-5; 7 bases are shared with TRBD2. The CDR3 sequence is 13 residues long. The V and J ends lost 2 bases and 5 bases, in that order; junction bases with no gene match: 2. Germline loops: CDR1 SGHAT, CDR2 FQDESV (reference sequence).

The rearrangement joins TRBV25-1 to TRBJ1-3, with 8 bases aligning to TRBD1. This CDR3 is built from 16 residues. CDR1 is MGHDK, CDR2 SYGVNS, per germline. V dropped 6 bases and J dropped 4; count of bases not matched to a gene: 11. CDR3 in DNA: TGTGCCAGCAGGGAGACAGGGGCCCTTTTAGGAAACACCATATATTTT. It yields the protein CASRETGALLGNTIYF.

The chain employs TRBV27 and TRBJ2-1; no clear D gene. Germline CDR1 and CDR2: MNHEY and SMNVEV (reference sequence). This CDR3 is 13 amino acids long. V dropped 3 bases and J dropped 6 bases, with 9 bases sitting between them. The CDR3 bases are TGTGCCAGCAGTTTTCTATCCCGCAATGAGCAGTTCTTC. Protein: CASSFLSRNEQFF.

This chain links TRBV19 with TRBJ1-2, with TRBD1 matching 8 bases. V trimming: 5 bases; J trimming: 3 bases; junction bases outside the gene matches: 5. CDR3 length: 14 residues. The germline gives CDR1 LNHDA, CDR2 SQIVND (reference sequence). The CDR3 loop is CASSFDRGDYGYTF. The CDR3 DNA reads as TGTGCCAGTAGTTTTGACAGGGGTGACTATGGCTACACCTTC.

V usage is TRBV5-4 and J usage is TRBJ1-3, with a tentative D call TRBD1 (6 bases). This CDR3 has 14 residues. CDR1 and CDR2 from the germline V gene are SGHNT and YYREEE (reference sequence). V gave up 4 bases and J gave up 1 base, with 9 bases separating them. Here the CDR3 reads CASSRTGSGNTIYF. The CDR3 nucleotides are TGTGCCAGCAGCCGTACAGGGTCTGGAAACACCATATATTTT.

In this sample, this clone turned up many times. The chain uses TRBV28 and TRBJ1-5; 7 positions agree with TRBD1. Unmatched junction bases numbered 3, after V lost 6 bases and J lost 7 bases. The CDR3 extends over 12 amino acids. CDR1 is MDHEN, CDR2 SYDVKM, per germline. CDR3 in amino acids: CASSTGDQPQHF. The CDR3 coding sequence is TGTGCCAGCAGCACAGGGGACCAGCCCCAGCATTTT.

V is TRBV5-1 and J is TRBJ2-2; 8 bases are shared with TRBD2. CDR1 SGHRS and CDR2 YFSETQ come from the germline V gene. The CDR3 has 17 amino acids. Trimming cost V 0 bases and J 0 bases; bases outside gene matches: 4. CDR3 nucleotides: TGCGCCAGCAGCTTGGGTCCGGGGGGGACGAACACCGGGGAGCTGTTTTTT. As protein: CASSLGPGGTNTGELFF.

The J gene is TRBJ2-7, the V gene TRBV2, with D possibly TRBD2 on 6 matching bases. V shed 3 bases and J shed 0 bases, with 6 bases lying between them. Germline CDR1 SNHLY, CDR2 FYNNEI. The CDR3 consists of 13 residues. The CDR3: CASSDGSSYEQYF. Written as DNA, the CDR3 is TGTGCCAGCAGTGACGGGAGCTCCTACGAGCAGTACTTC.

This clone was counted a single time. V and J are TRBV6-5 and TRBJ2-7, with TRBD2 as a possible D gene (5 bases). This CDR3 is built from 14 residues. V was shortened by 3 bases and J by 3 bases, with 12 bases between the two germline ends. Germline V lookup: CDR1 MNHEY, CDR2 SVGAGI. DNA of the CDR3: TGTGCCAGCAGTTATCCGGGGAGAAACTACGAGCAGTACTTC. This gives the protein CASSYPGRNYEQYF.

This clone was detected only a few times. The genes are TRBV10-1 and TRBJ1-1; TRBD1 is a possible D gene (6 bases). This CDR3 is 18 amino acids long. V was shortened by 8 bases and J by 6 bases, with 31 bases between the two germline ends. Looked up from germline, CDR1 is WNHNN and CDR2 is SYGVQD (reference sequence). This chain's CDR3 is CASPPNGQSKFLCSEAFF. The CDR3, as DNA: TGCGCCAGCCCCCCTAATGGACAGTCCAAGTTTCTTTGCTCTGAAGCTTTCTTT.

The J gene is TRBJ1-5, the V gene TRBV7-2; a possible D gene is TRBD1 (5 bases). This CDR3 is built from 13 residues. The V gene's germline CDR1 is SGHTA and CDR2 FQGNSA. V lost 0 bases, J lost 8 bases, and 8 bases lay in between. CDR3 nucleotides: TGTGCCAGCAGCTTAGCGACAGATAAGCCCCAGCATTTT. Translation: CASSLATDKPQHF.

Written as DNA, the CDR3 is TGTGCCGGAACCAGGGATGGCTATGGCTACACCTTC. This encodes CAGTRDGYGYTF. The chain combines TRBV2 with TRBJ1-2; possible D gene TRBD1, 5 bases. The CDR3 sequence is 12 residues long. V lost 11 bases to trimming and J lost 4 bases, with 14 bases between them. CDR1 is SNHLY, CDR2 FYNNEI, per germline.

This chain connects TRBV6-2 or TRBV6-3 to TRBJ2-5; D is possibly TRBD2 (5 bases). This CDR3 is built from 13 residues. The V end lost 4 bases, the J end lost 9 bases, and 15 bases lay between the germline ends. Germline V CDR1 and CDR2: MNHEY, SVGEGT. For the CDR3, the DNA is TGTGCCAGCAGTTTCTCAACCCTAGCCTCCCAGTACTTC. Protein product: CASSFSTLASQYF.

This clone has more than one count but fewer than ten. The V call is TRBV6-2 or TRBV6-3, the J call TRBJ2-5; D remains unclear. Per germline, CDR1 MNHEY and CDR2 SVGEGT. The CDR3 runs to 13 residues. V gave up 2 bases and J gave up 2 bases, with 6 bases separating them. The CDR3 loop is CASSYGEQETQYF. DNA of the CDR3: TGTGCCAGCAGTTACGGAGAACAAGAGACCCAGTACTTC.

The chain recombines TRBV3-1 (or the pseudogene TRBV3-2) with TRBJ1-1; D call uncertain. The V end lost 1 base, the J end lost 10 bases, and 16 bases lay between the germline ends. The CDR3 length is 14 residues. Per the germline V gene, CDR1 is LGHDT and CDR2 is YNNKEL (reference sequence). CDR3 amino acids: CASSQVGVSAVAFF. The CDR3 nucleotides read TGTGCCAGCAGCCAAGTTGGAGTGTCCGCTGTAGCTTTCTTT.

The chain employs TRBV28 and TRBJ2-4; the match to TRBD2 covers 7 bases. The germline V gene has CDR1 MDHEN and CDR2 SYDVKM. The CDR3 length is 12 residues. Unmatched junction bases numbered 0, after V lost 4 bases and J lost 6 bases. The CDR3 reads CASSSGGNIQYF. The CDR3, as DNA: TGTGCCAGCAGTTCGGGGGGAAACATTCAGTACTTC. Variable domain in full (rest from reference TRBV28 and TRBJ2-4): DVKVTQSSRYLVKRTGEKVFLECVQDMDHENMFWYRQDPGLGLRLIYFSYDVKMKEKGDIPEGYSVSREKKERFSLILESASTNQTSMYLCASSSGGNIQYFGAGTRLSVL.

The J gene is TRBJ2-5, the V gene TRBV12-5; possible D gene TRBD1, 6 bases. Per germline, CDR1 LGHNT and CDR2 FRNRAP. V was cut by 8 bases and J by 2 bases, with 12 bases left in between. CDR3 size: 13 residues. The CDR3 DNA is TGTGCTAGTACCCGGGGACAACAAGAGACCCAGTACTTC. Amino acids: CASTRGQQETQYF.

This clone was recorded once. The CDR3 DNA is TGTGCCAGCAGCTTGGTGCGGGGGGGCACCGGGGAGCTGTTTTTT. Translation: CASSLVRGGTGELFF. This rearrangement joins TRBV5-6 to TRBJ2-2; TRBD2 agrees at 9 bases. Per the germline V gene, CDR1 is SGHDT and CDR2 is YYEEEE. V shed 0 bases and J 4 bases; nucleotides not matched to a gene: 1. The CDR3 has 15 residues.

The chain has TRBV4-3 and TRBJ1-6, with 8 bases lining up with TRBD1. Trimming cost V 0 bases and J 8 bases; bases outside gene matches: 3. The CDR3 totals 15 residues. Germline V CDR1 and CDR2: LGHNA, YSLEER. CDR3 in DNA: TGCGCCAGCAGCCAAGAACAGGGGGTCGATTCACCCCTCCACTTT. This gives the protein CASSQEQGVDSPLHF.

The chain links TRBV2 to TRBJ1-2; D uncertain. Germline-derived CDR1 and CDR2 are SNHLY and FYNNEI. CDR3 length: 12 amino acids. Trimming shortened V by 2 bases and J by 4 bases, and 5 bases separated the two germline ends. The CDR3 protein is CASSEQAYGYTF. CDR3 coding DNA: TGTGCCAGCAGTGAACAGGCCTATGGCTACACCTTC.

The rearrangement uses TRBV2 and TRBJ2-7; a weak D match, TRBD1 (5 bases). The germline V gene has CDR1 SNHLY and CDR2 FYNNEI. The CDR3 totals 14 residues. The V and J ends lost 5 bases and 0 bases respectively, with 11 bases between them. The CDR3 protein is CASSLGRASYEQYF. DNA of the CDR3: TGTGCCAGCAGTTTAGGCAGGGCCTCCTACGAGCAGTACTTC.

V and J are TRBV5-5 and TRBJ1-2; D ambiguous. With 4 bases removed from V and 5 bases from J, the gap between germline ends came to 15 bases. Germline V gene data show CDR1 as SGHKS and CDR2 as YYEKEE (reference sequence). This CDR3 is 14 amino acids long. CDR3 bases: TGTGCCAGCAGCCGAGACATGGAAAGATATGGCTACACCTTC. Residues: CASSRDMERYGYTF.

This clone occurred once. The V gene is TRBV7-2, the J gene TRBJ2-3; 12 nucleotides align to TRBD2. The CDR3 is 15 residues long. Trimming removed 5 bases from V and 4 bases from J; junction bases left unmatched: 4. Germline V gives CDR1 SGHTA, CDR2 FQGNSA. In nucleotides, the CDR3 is TGTGCCAGCAGCACTAGCGGGAGGAGGGCAGATACGCAGTATTTT. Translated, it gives CASSTSGRRADTQYF.

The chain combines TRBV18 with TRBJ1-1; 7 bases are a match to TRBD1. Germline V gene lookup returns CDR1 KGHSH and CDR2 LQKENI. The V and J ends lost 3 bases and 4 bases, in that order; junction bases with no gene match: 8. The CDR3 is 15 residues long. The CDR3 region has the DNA TGTGCCAGCTCACCGGCGACAGGGATCTCCACTGAAGCTTTCTTT. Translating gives CASSPATGISTEAFF.

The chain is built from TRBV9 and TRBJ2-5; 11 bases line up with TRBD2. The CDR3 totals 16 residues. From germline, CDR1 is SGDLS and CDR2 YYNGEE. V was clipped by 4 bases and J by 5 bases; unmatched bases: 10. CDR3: CASSLGGSGGAETQYF. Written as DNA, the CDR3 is TGTGCCAGCAGCCTCGGTGGTAGCGGGGGGGCGGAGACCCAGTACTTC.